These T cell receptor beta chains were read from a single sample in a study of tumor-infiltrating lymphocytes in primary liver carcinoma. A single record per CDR3 protein comes from TCRdb applying MiXCR to the multiplex PCR reads. The table includes 300,000 to 350,000 distinct CDR3 sequences, approximately 65% detected once. The specimen was peripheral blood. The source is a man aged 40-50 years with primary liver carcinoma and hepatitis B virus infection. CDR3s include the opening cysteine and the closing phenylalanine or tryptophan. D genes are given only for firm matches. The size field is filled for only some rows; it gives once, few, many or a size class.

CASGLAGLNTEAFF,TGTGCCAGCGGCTTAGCAGGGCTGAACACTGAAGCTTTCTTT,TRBJ1-1,-,-,TRBV11-2
CASSFQSTSERSGELFF,TGTGCCAGCAGTTTCCAGTCTACTAGTGAGAGAAGCGGGGAGCTGTTTTTT,TRBJ2-2,-,-,TRBV12-3/TRBV12-4
CASRPSGSVGQETQYF,TGCGCCAGCCGCCCCAGTGGGAGTGTGGGGCAAGAGACCCAGTACTTC,TRBJ2-5,-,-,TRBV5-1
CASSLTGTGGLWQETQYF,TGTGCCAGCAGCTTAACGGGCACAGGGGGATTGTGGCAAGAGACCCAGTACTTC,TRBJ2-5,TRBD1,-,TRBV11-2
CASSLATDGSQPQHF,TGTGCCAGCAGCTTAGCCACTGATGGCAGTCAGCCCCAGCATTTT,TRBJ1-5,-,-,TRBV7-9
CASSPQGPFNEQFF,TGCGCCAGCAGCCCACAGGGCCCTTTCAATGAGCAGTTCTTC,TRBJ2-1,-,-,TRBV10-1
CVSSRHGPYNEQIF,TGTGTCAGCAGTAGACACGGTCCCTACAATGAGCAGATCTTC,TRBJ2-1,-,-,TRBV6-5
CASSSLGQSSYEQYF,TGTGCCAGCAGTTCCTTGGGACAGAGCTCCTACGAGCAGTACTTC,TRBJ2-7,TRBD1,many,TRBV6-5
CSATGGQSEQYF,TGCAGTGCTACCGGGGGGCAGAGCGAGCAGTACTTC,TRBJ2-7,-,-,TRBV20-1
CASSTGLAGNTDTQYF,TGTGCCAGCAGCACAGGACTAGCGGGAAACACAGATACGCAGTATTTT,TRBJ2-3,TRBD2,few,TRBV5-4
CASSLARVPMNTEAFF,TGTGCCAGTAGCTTAGCCCGGGTGCCTATGAACACTGAAGCTTTCTTT,TRBJ1-1,-,-,TRBV11-2
CASSPDPGTSTDTQYF,TGTGCCAGCAGCCCAGATCCAGGCACCAGCACAGATACGCAGTATTTT,TRBJ2-3,-,-,TRBV4-2
CASGAAGSGEQYF,TGTGCCAGCGGGGCAGCGGGATCGGGGGAGCAGTACTTC,TRBJ2-7,TRBD2,many,TRBV6-6
CVSSLGLGTTDTQYF,TGTGTCAGCAGCTTAGGACTAGGGACCACAGATACACAGTATTTT,TRBJ2-3,TRBD2,-,TRBV11-2
CASSPRTGEGQYF,TGTGCCAGCAGTCCAAGGACAGGGGAAGGGCAGTACTTC,TRBJ2-7,TRBD1,-,TRBV11-3
CSGGDQTYNEQFF,TGTAGCGGCGGGGACCAAACCTACAATGAGCAGTTCTTC,TRBJ2-1,-,-,TRBV29-1
CASSLDYTWQAYEQYF,TGTGCCAGTAGCTTAGATTACACTTGGCAGGCCTACGAGCAGTACTTC,TRBJ2-7,-,few,TRBV11-2
CASILDSHDRGSGYTF,TGCGCCAGCATCTTGGATAGTCACGACCGGGGGTCTGGCTACACCTTC,TRBJ1-2,-,-,TRBV5-1
CAITSASSYNEQFF,TGTGCCATCACCTCCGCGAGCTCCTACAATGAGCAGTTCTTC,TRBJ2-1,-,-,TRBV10-3
CASSPSVEDTQYF,TGTGCCAGCAGCCCAAGCGTCGAAGATACGCAGTATTTT,TRBJ2-3,-,many,TRBV11-2
CASGPGLKRVTGEPFF,TGTGCCAGCGGTCCCGGACTGAAACGGGTCACCGGGGAGCCGTTTTTT,TRBJ2-2,-,-,TRBV12-3/TRBV12-4
CASSTPWGVGVYERYF,TGTGCCAGCAGTACCCCATGGGGAGTGGGGGTTTACGAGCGGTACTTC,TRBJ2-7,-,-,TRBV6-5